This T cell receptor beta chain was captured by sequencing in a study of cytomegalovirus exposure and HLA in healthy donors. PCR used 60 Vbeta primers and 13 Jbeta primers. TCRdb's table, derived via immunoSEQ multiplex PCR, lists solely in-frame clones and lacks some. The table has roughly 100,000 clones, about an eighth seen once; the top ten hold more than 15%. Regarding the study as a whole: Sequencing likely generated an artifact that appeared as a cluster of highly shared sequence variants.

While unrecorded immune exposures were likely, the donors were nominally healthy when sampled. The V gene lost 5 bases and the J gene lost 1 base, with 9 bases spanning the gap. The CDR3 runs to 14 residues. CDR1 and CDR2 from the germline V gene are MNHNY and SVGAGI (reference sequence). This clone was detected a few times. The antigen remains unidentified. Sequenced material: PBMCs. This receptor was identified in a man between 40 and 49 years old in good health and CMV-seropositive. The J gene is TRBJ1-5, the V gene TRBV6-6; D might be TRBD1 (5 bases). CDR3 in amino acids: CASSQGESNQPQHF. CDR3 sequence (DNA): TGTGCCAGCAGTCAGGGTGAGAGCAATCAGCCCCAGCATTTT.